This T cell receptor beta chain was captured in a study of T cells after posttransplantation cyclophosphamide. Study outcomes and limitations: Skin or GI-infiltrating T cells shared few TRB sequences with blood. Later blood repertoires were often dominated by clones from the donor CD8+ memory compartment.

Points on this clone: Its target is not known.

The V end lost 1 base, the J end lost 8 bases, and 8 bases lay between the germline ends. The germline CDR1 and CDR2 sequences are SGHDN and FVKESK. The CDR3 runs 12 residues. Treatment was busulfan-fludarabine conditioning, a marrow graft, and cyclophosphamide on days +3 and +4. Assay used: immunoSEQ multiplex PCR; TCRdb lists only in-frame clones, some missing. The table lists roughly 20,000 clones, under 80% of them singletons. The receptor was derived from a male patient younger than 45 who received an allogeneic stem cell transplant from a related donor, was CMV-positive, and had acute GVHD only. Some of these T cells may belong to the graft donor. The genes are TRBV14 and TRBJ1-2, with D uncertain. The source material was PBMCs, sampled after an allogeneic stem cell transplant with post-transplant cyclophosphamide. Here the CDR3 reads CASSQGVFGYTF. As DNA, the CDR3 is TGTGCCAGCAGCCAAGGCGTGTTCGGCTACACCTTC. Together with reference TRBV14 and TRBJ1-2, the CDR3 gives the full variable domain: EAGVTQFPSHSVIEKGQTVTLRCDPISGHDNLYWYRRVMGKEIKFLLHFVKESKQDESGMPNNRFLAERTGGTYSTLKVQPAELEDSGVYFCASSQGVFGYTFGSGTRLTVV.